The T cell receptor (beta chain) under discussion was sequenced for a study of shared clonotypes between healthy human individuals. Measured with immunoSEQ multiplex PCR; TCRdb has only the in-frame clones, and not every one. The sample yields hundreds of thousands of clones, roughly 96% seen once. CD45RO negativity and positive selection for CCR7 defined naive CD8 cells, a population that excluded terminally differentiated effector memory CD45RA+ cells. Trimming removed 0 bases from V and 4 bases from J, with 13 bases in between. This CDR3 has 15 amino acids. The clonotype comes from a woman in her 30s in good health. The sequencing sample was made of naive CD8+ T cells sorted from blood. This chain links TRBV6-7 with TRBJ2-7; a weak D match, TRBD1 (6 bases). TRBV6-7 falls under the ORF class, with uncertain function. CDR3 sequence reads: CASSYSIRGMYEQYF. The DNA of the CDR3 is TGTGCCAGCAGTTACTCGATCAGGGGAATGTACGAGCAGTACTTC.